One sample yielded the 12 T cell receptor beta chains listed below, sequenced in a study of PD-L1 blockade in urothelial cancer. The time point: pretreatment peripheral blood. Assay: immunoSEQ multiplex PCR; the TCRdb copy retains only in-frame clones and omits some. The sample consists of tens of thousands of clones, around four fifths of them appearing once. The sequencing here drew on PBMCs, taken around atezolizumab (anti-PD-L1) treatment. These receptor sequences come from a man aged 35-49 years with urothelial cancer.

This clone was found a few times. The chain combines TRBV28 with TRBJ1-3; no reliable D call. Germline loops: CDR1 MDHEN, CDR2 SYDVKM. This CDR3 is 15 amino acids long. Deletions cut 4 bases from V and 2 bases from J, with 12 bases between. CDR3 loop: CASSSPSVTGNTIYF. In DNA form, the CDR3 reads TGTGCCAGCAGTTCCCCTTCGGTGACTGGAAACACCATATATTTT.

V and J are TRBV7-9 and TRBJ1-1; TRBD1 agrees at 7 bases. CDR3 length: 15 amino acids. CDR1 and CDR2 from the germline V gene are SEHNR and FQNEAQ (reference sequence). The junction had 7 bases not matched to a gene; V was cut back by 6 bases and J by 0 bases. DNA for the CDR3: TGTGCCAGCAGGTCTCGGGACAGACTGAACACTGAAGCTTTCTTT. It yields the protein CASRSRDRLNTEAFF.

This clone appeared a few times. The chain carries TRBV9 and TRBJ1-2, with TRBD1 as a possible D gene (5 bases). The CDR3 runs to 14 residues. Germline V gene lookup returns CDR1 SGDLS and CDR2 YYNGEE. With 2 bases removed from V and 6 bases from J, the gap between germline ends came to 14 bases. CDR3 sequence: CASSVGFGGDGYTF. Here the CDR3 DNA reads TGTGCCAGCAGCGTCGGCTTCGGGGGTGATGGCTACACCTTC.

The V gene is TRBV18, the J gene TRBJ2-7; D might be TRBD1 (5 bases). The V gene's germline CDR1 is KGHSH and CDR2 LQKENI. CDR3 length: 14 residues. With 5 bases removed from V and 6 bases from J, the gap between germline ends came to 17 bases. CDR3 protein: CASSTQGGAVEQYF. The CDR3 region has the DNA TGTGCCAGCTCAACCCAGGGTGGGGCGGTCGAGCAGTACTTC.

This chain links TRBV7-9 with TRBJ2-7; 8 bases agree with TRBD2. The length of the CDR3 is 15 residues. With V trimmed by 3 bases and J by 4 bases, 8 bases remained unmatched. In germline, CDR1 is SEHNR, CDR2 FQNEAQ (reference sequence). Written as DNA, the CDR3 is TGTGCCAGCAGCTTTACGCGCGGGAGGAGGTACGAGCAGTACTTC. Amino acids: CASSFTRGRRYEQYF.

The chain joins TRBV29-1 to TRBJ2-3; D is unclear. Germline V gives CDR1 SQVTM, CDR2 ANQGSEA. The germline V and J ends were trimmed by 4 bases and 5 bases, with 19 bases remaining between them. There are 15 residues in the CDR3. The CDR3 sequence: CSVGPGGFRGDTQYF. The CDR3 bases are TGCAGCGTTGGGCCTGGCGGATTTCGTGGAGATACGCAGTATTTT.

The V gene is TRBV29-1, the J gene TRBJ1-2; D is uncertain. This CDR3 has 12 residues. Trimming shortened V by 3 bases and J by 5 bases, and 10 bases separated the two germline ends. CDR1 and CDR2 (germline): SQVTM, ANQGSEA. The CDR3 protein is CSVEGRKYGYTF. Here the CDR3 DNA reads TGCAGCGTTGAGGGCAGGAAATATGGCTACACCTTC.

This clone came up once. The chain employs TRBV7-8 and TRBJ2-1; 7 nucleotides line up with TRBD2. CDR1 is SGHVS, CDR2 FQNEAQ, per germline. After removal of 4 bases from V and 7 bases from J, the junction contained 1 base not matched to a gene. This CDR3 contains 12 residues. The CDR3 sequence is CASSYGRNEQFF. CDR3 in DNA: TGTGCCAGCAGCTACGGGAGGAATGAGCAGTTCTTC.

CDR3 nucleotides: TGCGCCAGCAGCCCCCAGACTAGCGGGACGGAGGAGCAGTACTTC. This gives the protein CASSPQTSGTEEQYF. The rearrangement joins TRBV4-1 to TRBJ2-7; 11 bases are shared with TRBD2. The germline V gene has CDR1 MGHRA and CDR2 YSYEKL. V lost 4 bases to trimming and J lost 7 bases; unmatched junction nucleotides: 9. The CDR3 has 15 residues.

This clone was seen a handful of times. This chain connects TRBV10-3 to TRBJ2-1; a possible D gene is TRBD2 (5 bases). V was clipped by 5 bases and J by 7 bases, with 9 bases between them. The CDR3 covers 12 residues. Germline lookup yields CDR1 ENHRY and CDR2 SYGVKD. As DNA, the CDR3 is TGTGCCATCAGTCGGACGGGGAATGAGCAGTTCTTC. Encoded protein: CAISRTGNEQFF.

The CDR3 is CASSDKGLPSTDTQYF. CDR3 DNA: TGTGCCAGCAGTGACAAGGGGCTGCCTAGCACAGATACGCAGTATTTT. The chain is built from TRBV6-1 and TRBJ2-3, with a possible D match to TRBD1 (5 bases). The CDR3 is 16 residues long. Germline-derived CDR1 and CDR2 are MNHNS and SASEGT. The V end was cut by 3 bases, the J end by 0 bases, with 13 bases between.

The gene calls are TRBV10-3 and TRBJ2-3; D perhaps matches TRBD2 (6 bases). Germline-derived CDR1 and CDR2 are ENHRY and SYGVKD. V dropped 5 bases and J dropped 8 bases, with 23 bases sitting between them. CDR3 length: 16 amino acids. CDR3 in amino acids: CAISPGTSPVWSTQYF. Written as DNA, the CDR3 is TGTGCCATCAGTCCTGGTACTAGCCCCGTATGGAGTACGCAGTATTTT.